One and the same sample provided the 16 T cell receptor beta chains below, sequenced in a study of T-cell memory formation after mild COVID-19. TCRdb re-derived calls from the 5' RACE reads in MiXCR, one entry per CDR3 protein. The data show about 200,000 distinct CDR3 sequences, approximately 16% seen once. The sample comprised PBMCs or a T cell subset sorted from them (not recorded which). These receptors all stem from an adult woman who had mild COVID-19 (a few samples of this study predate the infection). Cell type and time point are not known.

The sample holds a few counts of this clonotype. The chain uses TRBV5-1 and TRBJ2-7; perhaps TRBD1 as D (5 bases). The germline CDR1 and CDR2 sequences are SGHRS and YFSETQ. Trimming cost V 4 bases and J 0 bases, with 11 bases left between them. This CDR3 comprises 14 residues. DNA for the CDR3: TGCGCCAGCAGCGACGACAGAATCTCCTACGAGCAGTACTTC. Residues: CASSDDRISYEQYF.

A few counts support this clonotype. The chain links TRBV9 to TRBJ2-1, with D perhaps matching TRBD2 (6 bases). The length of the CDR3 is 15 residues. Between the trimmed V and J ends, which lost 0 bases and 7 bases, there was a span of 14 bases. CDR1 is SGDLS, CDR2 YYNGEE, per germline. CDR3 nucleotides: TGTGCCAGCAGCGTAGGTGGGGGGAGAATGAATGAGCAGTTCTTC. Protein sequence: CASSVGGGRMNEQFF.

The table lists this clonotype with a few counts. V usage is TRBV30 and J usage is TRBJ1-4; 7 bases fit TRBD1. Germline lookup yields CDR1 GTSNPN and CDR2 SVGIG (reference sequence). The CDR3 length is 14 residues. The junction had 5 bases not matched to a gene; V was cut back by 3 bases and J by 4 bases. The CDR3 reads CAWRSQGLNEKLFF. CDR3 DNA: TGTGCCTGGAGGTCACAGGGGCTTAATGAAAAACTGTTTTTT.

Only a few counts were recorded for this clonotype. The rearrangement links TRBV7-8 to TRBJ1-5, with 9 bases aligning to TRBD1. V was clipped by 1 base and J by 3 bases; unmatched bases: 4. CDR1 and CDR2 (germline): SGHVS, FQNEAQ. The CDR3 consists of 16 residues. The CDR3 DNA reads as TGTGCCAGCAGCTTAGGCGACAGGGGGGACAATCAGCCCCAGCATTTT. Translated, it gives CASSLGDRGDNQPQHF.

This clonotype was observed a few times. V usage is TRBV24-1 and J usage is TRBJ2-1, with TRBD2 matching over 13 bases. The germline V gene has CDR1 KGHDR and CDR2 SFDVKD. The CDR3 contains 17 residues. The V and J ends lost 3 bases and 4 bases, in that order; junction bases with no gene match: 5. The CDR3: CATSDAGTSGTYNEQFF. In nucleotides, the CDR3 is TGTGCCACCAGTGATGCCGGGACTAGCGGGACATACAATGAGCAGTTCTTC.

The J gene is TRBJ2-3, the V gene TRBV6-6; D may correspond to TRBD1 or TRBD2 (5 bases each). The CDR3 is 13 amino acids. The germline V gene has CDR1 MNHNY and CDR2 SVGAGI (reference sequence). The CDR3: CAALRGLRDTQYF. DNA for the CDR3: TGTGCAGCCCTCCGGGGCCTGAGGGATACGCAGTATTTT.

J is TRBJ2-1 and V is TRBV20-1; perhaps TRBD2 as D (7 bases). Trimming removed 2 bases from V and 1 base from J, with 21 bases in between. CDR3 length: 18 residues. Germline lookup yields CDR1 DFQATT and CDR2 SNEGSKA (reference sequence). Here the CDR3 DNA reads TGCAGTGCTAGAAATGGGCAAGGGGGGGCGCGATCCTACAATGAGCAGTTCTTC. Translating it yields CSARNGQGGARSYNEQFF.

This chain uses TRBV7-2 with TRBJ2-7; TRBD1 matches at 8 bases. The germline gives CDR1 SGHTA, CDR2 FQGNSA. This CDR3 comprises 16 residues. The J segment lost 5 bases and the V segment lost 0 bases, leaving 9 bases of the junction unmatched. CDR3 DNA sequence: TGTGCCAGCAGCTTAGCGAGTACAGGGGGTCGAGACGAGCAGTACTTC. Translated: CASSLASTGGRDEQYF.

This clonotype was observed a handful of times. V usage is TRBV5-1 and J usage is TRBJ2-7; D is possibly TRBD1 (6 bases). CDR3 length equals 15 residues. Germline CDR1 is SGHRS and CDR2 is YFSETQ. V gave up 0 bases and J gave up 1 base, with 11 bases separating them. DNA for the CDR3: TGCGCCAGCAGCTTGGATGGGGACACTTCCTACGAGCAGTACTTC. It encodes CASSLDGDTSYEQYF. The full variable domain, rest sourced from reference TRBV5-1 and TRBJ2-7, is KAGVTQTPRYLIKTRGQQVTLSCSPISGHRSVSWYQQTPGQGLQFLFEYFSETQRNKGNFPGRFSGRQFSNSRSEMNVSTLELGDSALYLCASSLDGDTSYEQYFGPGTRLTVT.

There are a few counts of this clonotype. The V call is TRBV24-1, the J call TRBJ1-4; 8 nucleotides agree with TRBD1. This CDR3 has 14 amino acids. Germline V gene data show CDR1 as KGHDR and CDR2 as SFDVKD. Trimming at V came to 6 bases and at J to 5 bases, leaving 4 bases not matched to a gene. DNA for the CDR3: TGTGCCACCAGTTCGACAGGGGAAAATGAAAAACTGTTTTTT. Protein: CATSSTGENEKLFF.

This clonotype has just one count. The rearrangement links TRBV11-2 to TRBJ2-5; D is possibly TRBD2 (7 bases). The germline V and J ends were trimmed by 4 bases and 5 bases, with 23 bases remaining between them. CDR3 length: 17 amino acids. Germline CDR1 reads SGHAT; CDR2 reads FQNNGV. The CDR3, as DNA: TGTGCCAGCAGCTCCCGGTCATGGGGGGGCCGCCGGGAGACCCAGTACTTC. Encoded protein: CASSSRSWGGRRETQYF.

This clonotype was detected many times. V gene TRBV9 combines with J gene TRBJ2-3; D assignment may be TRBD1 or TRBD2 (5 bases each). Deletions cut 0 bases from V and 2 bases from J, with 10 bases between. Per the germline V gene, CDR1 is SGDLS and CDR2 is YYNGEE. This CDR3 is built from 15 residues. CDR3 DNA sequence: TGTGCCAGCAGCGTAGTGGGGGAATACACAGATACGCAGTATTTT. This translates into CASSVVGEYTDTQYF.

This clonotype has more than one count but fewer than ten. The gene calls are TRBV29-1 and TRBJ1-5; 9 nucleotides line up with TRBD1. This CDR3 spans 15 amino acids. J was trimmed by 6 bases and V by 4 bases; bases with no gene match: 10. Looked up from germline, CDR1 is SQVTM and CDR2 is ANQGSEA. CDR3: CSVGFVQGAGQPQHF. The CDR3 DNA follows: TGCAGCGTTGGGTTCGTACAGGGGGCTGGTCAGCCCCAGCATTTT.

This clonotype occurred many times. The V call is TRBV5-1, the J call TRBJ2-1; either TRBD1 or TRBD2 may supply D (5 bases each). Germline CDR1 reads SGHRS; CDR2 reads YFSETQ. This CDR3 is 15 amino acids long. Trimming left V 0 bases short and J 7 bases short, with 14 bases between. CDR3 in DNA: TGCGCCAGCAGCTTGGCCGAGGGATGGGGGAATGAGCAGTTCTTC. Translating gives CASSLAEGWGNEQFF.

The gene calls are TRBV6-6 and TRBJ2-1, with TRBD1 identical over 7 bases. With 6 bases clipped from V and 5 bases from J, the junction kept 10 bases outside the gene matches. In germline, CDR1 is MNHNY, CDR2 SVGAGI (reference sequence). This CDR3 contains 15 residues. The CDR3 DNA sequence: TGTGCCAGCAGCCGATACGGGACAGCTGACAATGAGCAGTTCTTC. Protein: CASSRYGTADNEQFF.

V is TRBV30 and J is TRBJ2-3, with unresolved D. The ends were cut back, 3 bases at V and 4 bases at J, with 17 bases in the middle. This CDR3 spans 15 amino acids. Germline CDR1 reads GTSNPN; CDR2 reads SVGIG (reference sequence). CDR3 nucleotide sequence: TGTGCCTGGAGGCAGGCCCTGTCGCTAGCAGATACGCAGTATTTT. Translated, it gives CAWRQALSLADTQYF.